This TCR beta chain was sequenced in a study of control samples from healthy donors and cancer patients. TCRdb's copy holds only in-frame clones and misses some; the assay was immunoSEQ multiplex PCR. The sample includes 100,000 to 150,000 clones, around nine tenths of them seen just once. The CDR3 is 13 amino acids. Trimming removed 6 bases from V and 3 bases from J, with 12 bases in between. Germline V gene lookup returns CDR1 MDHEN and CDR2 SYDVKM. Sequencing was done on a sample of blood. V gene TRBV28 combines with J gene TRBJ2-7; no clear D. The receptor was derived from a man aged 50 or older in good health. This CDR3 is CASRMQGDYEQYF. In DNA form, the CDR3 reads TGTGCCAGCAGGATGCAAGGCGACTACGAGCAGTACTTC.